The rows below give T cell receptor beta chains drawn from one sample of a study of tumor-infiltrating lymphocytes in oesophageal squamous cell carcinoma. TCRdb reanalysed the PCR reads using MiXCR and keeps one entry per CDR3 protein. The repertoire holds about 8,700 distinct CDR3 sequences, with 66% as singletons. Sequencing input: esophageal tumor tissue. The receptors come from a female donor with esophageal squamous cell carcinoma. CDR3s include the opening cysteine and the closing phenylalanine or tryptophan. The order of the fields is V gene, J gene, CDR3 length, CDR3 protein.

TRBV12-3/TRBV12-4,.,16,CASSLVGAGANNEQFF
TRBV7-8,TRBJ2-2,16,CASSLAGPPVTGELFF
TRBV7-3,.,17,CASSSLGLAGGYNEQYF
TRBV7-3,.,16,CASSSQAGVSYNEQFF
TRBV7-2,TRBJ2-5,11,CASSYQETQYF
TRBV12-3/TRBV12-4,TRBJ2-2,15,CASSLGQGGTGELFF
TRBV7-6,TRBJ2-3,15,CASSPSRDRVATQYF
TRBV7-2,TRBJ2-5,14,CASSSLQGLETQYF
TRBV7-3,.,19,CASSSLPLSSGSSLDEQYF
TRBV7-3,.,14,CASSLTLSYNEQYF
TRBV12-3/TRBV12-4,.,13,CASSPGLAIKQFF
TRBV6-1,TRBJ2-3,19,CASSEDRGNTVRSTDTQYF
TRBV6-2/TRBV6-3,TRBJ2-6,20,CASSWDRSKPTNSGANVLTF
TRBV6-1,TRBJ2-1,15,CASRPHRDNYNEQFF
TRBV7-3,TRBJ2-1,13,CASSVDREREQFF
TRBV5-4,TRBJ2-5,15,CASTLWRGGGETQYF
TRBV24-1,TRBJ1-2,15,CATSDSRTVSYGYTF
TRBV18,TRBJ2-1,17,CASSPPGTSGSYNEQFF
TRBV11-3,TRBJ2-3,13,CASSLNKAGTQYF
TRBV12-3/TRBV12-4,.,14,CASRPTGAYNEQFF
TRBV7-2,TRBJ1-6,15,CASSLRGRDNSPLHF
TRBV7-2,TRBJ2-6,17,CASSLTGGVSGANVLTF
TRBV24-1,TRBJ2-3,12,CATSDKDNTQYF
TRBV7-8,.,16,CASSSRDRGDYNEQFF
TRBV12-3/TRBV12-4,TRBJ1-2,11,CASSRPPEFFF
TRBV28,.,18,CASTGWEQGAFGEETQYF
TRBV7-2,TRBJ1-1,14,CASSLGSGDTEAFF
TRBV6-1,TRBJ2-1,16,CASSESAGTGYPEQFF
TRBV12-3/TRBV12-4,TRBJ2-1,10,CASILNEQFF
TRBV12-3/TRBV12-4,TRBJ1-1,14,CASSLSAAGTEAFF
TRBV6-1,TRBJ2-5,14,CASSGRAVQETQYF
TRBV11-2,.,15,CASSLFRIGFYEQFF
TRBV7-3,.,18,CASSLLAGGPDLTDTQYF
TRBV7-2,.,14,CASSYGQGFYEQYF
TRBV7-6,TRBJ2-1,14,CASSRSSGSNEQFF
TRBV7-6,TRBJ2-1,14,CASSLSDSNNEQFF
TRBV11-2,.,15,CASSLEGGSYNEQFF
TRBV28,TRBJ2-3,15,CASSFAGGHTDTQYF
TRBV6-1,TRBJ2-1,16,CASSEADGGGSNEQFF
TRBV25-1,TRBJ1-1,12,CASSAQYTEAFF
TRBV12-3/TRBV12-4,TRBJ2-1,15,CASSLQAGGPYEQFF
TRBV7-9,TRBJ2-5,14,CASSAQTNAETQYF
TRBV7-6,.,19,CATIDRLGRPPKYNSPLHF
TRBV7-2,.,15,CASSTDRGFYNEQFF
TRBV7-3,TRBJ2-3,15,CASSYDRESTDTQYF
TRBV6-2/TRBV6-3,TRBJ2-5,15,CASSSRGQAQETQYF
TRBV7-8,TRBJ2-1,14,CASSLVSGPETQFF
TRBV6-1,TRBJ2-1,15,CASRFKGTSRDEQFF
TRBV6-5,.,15,CASSTGSGSRYEQFF
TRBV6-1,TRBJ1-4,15,CASSNQPGQLAPPFF
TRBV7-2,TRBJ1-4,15,CASSKGTGSNEKLFF
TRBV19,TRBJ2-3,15,CASRLGGGATDTQYF
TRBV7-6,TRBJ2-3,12,CASSLAADTQYF
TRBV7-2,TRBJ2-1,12,CASSLGGREQFF
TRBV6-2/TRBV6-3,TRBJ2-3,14,CASRVQGATDTQYF
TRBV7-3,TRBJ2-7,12,CASSFESSGAFF
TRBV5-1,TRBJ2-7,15,CASSWQRGRGYEQYF